This T cell receptor (beta chain) was documented in a study of shared clonotypes between healthy human individuals. Looking at the study overall: Three men and a couple of women, aged 18 to 49, were donors.

The protocol was immunoSEQ multiplex PCR, while the TCRdb copy is restricted to in-frame clones and leaves out a portion. The sample lists fewer than 650,000 clones; 75% to 85% were seen once. With respect to this clone: The antigen remains undetermined.

The CDR3 sequence is 14 residues long. V shed 4 bases and J shed 4 bases, with 8 bases lying between them. CDR1 is SGHNT, CDR2 YENEEA, per germline. Study-wide results and caveats: Enrolling few donors narrowed the genetic and exposure-history diversity that was represented.

The source material was PBMCs. The clonotype comes from a woman between 35 and 50 years old in good health. Some clones in this sample may be carry-over from other donors' samples. The chain carries TRBV11-3 and TRBJ2-6; D is possibly TRBD1 (6 bases). The CDR3 here is CASSSQGGANVLTF. CDR3 DNA: TGTGCCAGCAGCTCCCAGGGGGGGGCCAACGTCCTGACTTTC.